The 18 T cell receptor beta chains listed next were all sequenced from one sample in a study of blood T cell repertoires in COVID-19. The method was immunoSEQ multiplex PCR; TCRdb's version includes in-frame clones alone and lacks a portion of them. Of 280,000 or so clones in the sample, approximately 83% are singletons; the top ten hold about 2.2%. What was sequenced was peripheral blood. The receptors here all came from a woman aged 25-40 years who had recovered from COVID-19.

This chain connects TRBV5-1 to TRBJ1-2, with 7 bases aligning to TRBD1. Trimming at V came to 0 bases and at J to 3 bases, leaving 2 bases not matched to a gene. Germline lookup yields CDR1 SGHRS and CDR2 YFSETQ. The CDR3 has 14 amino acids. CDR3 region: CASSLVTGDYGYTF. The CDR3 DNA follows: TGCGCCAGCAGCTTGGTTACAGGGGACTATGGCTACACCTTC. The full variable domain, rest sourced from reference TRBV5-1 and TRBJ1-2, is KAGVTQTPRYLIKTRGQQVTLSCSPISGHRSVSWYQQTPGQGLQFLFEYFSETQRNKGNFPGRFSGRQFSNSRSEMNVSTLELGDSALYLCASSLVTGDYGYTFGSGTRLTVV.

V and J are TRBV27 and TRBJ1-2; tentative D call: TRBD1 (5 bases). CDR3 length: 15 residues. V gave up 0 bases and J gave up 7 bases, with 15 bases separating them. The germline gives CDR1 MNHEY, CDR2 SMNVEV (reference sequence). The CDR3 DNA is TGTGCCAGCAGTTTATCTGCGGGGTCTAGGGGTGGCTACACCTTC. It specifies CASSLSAGSRGGYTF.

V and J are TRBV5-1 and TRBJ1-2; 10 bases fit TRBD1. Germline V CDR1 and CDR2: SGHRS, YFSETQ. After removal of 4 bases from V and 8 bases from J, the junction contained 11 bases not matched to a gene. The CDR3 is made up of 15 amino acids. Written as DNA, the CDR3 is TGCGCCAGCAGCCCGGACAGGGGGGCCAGGGAGGGCTACACCTTC. This gives the protein CASSPDRGAREGYTF.

The chain combines TRBV20-1 with TRBJ1-1, with D perhaps matching TRBD1 (6 bases). The CDR3 spans 10 residues. Germline-derived CDR1 and CDR2 are DFQATT and SNEGSKA (reference sequence). V gave up 3 bases and J gave up 11 bases, with 10 bases separating them. The CDR3 spells CSARATGAFF. The CDR3 DNA reads as TGCAGTGCTAGGGCAACAGGGGCTTTCTTT.

The rearrangement links TRBV28 to TRBJ2-7; TRBD1 aligns across 10 bases. Germline V lookup: CDR1 MDHEN, CDR2 SYDVKM. The V and J ends lost 3 bases and 1 base, in that order; junction bases with no gene match: 15. This CDR3 contains 19 residues. CDR3 protein: CASSLTLFWDRGLSYEQYF. CDR3 coding DNA: TGTGCCAGCAGTTTGACTTTGTTTTGGGACAGGGGACTTTCCTACGAGCAGTACTTC.

Comment on this clone: Other DNA variants within this sample encode the same CDR3. V and J are TRBV6-2 or TRBV6-3 and TRBJ2-2; TRBD2 matches at 12 bases. Germline V lookup: CDR1 MNHEY, CDR2 SVGEGT. The V and J ends lost 6 bases and 5 bases, in that order; junction bases with no gene match: 4. The CDR3 consists of 15 residues. This CDR3 is CASSLGLAGTGELFF. For the CDR3, the DNA is TGTGCCAGCAGCCTTGGACTAGCGGGAACCGGGGAGCTGTTTTTT.

The chain is built from TRBV5-1 and TRBJ1-3; D remains ambiguous. The CDR3 has 15 amino acids. Trimming pared 0 bases from V and 0 bases from J, leaving 7 bases between. The V gene's germline CDR1 is SGHRS and CDR2 YFSETQ. The CDR3 here is CASSLEPVSGNTIYF. The CDR3 region has the DNA TGCGCCAGCAGCTTGGAACCAGTCTCTGGAAACACCATATATTTT.

V usage is TRBV5-5 and J usage is TRBJ2-1; D not resolved. Trimming cost V 4 bases and J 8 bases, with 13 bases left between them. Germline values: CDR1 SGHKS, CDR2 YYEKEE (reference sequence). This CDR3 comprises 13 residues. CDR3 coding DNA: TGTGCCAGCAGCCCCTTAAGTGAGGATGAGCAGTTCTTC. Translation: CASSPLSEDEQFF.

V is TRBV19 and J is TRBJ1-1; D possibly corresponds to TRBD1 (6 bases). CDR3 size: 14 residues. V lost 4 bases to trimming and J lost 0 bases, with 9 bases between them. Per germline, CDR1 LNHDA and CDR2 SQIVND (reference sequence). The CDR3 here is CASSKQGVNTEAFF. The CDR3 DNA reads TGTGCCAGTAGTAAACAGGGTGTGAACACTGAAGCTTTCTTT.

The chain uses TRBV3-1 (or the pseudogene TRBV3-2) and TRBJ2-3, with a weak D call TRBD2 (6 bases). The CDR3 sequence is 14 residues long. CDR1 LGHDT and CDR2 YNNKEL come from the germline V gene (reference sequence). V was cut by 5 bases and J by 3 bases, with 12 bases left in between. The CDR3 loop reads CASSDSGRTDTQYF. The CDR3 nucleotides read TGTGCCAGCAGCGACTCCGGGAGAACAGATACGCAGTATTTT.

This clone was detected only once. The chain uses TRBV14 and TRBJ1-2; possibly TRBD1 for D (5 bases). The V and J ends lost 0 bases and 2 bases respectively, with 16 bases between them. This CDR3 spans 17 amino acids. The V gene's germline CDR1 is SGHDN and CDR2 FVKESK. CDR3 protein: CASSQERGLTLNYGYTF. The DNA for the CDR3 is TGTGCCAGCAGCCAAGAAAGGGGACTCACCTTGAACTATGGCTACACCTTC.

This clone has only one observation. This rearrangement joins TRBV27 to TRBJ1-2, with a tentative D call TRBD1 (6 bases). Germline V gene sequence: CDR1 MNHEY, CDR2 SMNVEV (reference sequence). The ends were cut back, 2 bases at V and 5 bases at J, with 12 bases in the middle. The CDR3 covers 14 residues. CDR3 nucleotides: TGTGCCAGCAGTTTAGCACAGGGCTTTTATGGCTACACCTTC. It is translated as CASSLAQGFYGYTF.

This clone occurred a few times. V is TRBV4-1 and J is TRBJ1-2; D gene uncertain. With 3 bases removed from V and 0 bases from J, the gap between germline ends came to 14 bases. The CDR3 contains 16 residues. The germline V gene encodes CDR1 MGHRA and CDR2 YSYEKL. The CDR3 bases are TGCGCCAGCAGCCAGCGTTACGAGTCTTCTAACTATGGCTACACCTTC. This codes for CASSQRYESSNYGYTF.

Concerning this clone itself: Other DNA sequences from this sample encode an identical CDR3 as well. The V and J genes are TRBV11-3 and TRBJ2-5, with TRBD2 matching 7 bases. Germline V gene sequence: CDR1 SGHNT, CDR2 YENEEA. V was pared by 5 bases and J by 2 bases, with 2 bases of the junction left unmatched. This CDR3 is built from 13 residues. The CDR3 here is CASSRRGQETQYF. CDR3 in DNA: TGTGCCAGCAGCCGGCGGGGGCAAGAGACCCAGTACTTC.

In the case of this clone: Other DNA sequences from this sample encode an identical CDR3 as well. The chain is built from TRBV2 and TRBJ2-5, with D possibly matching TRBD2 (6 bases). Trimming took 6 bases from V and 4 from J, leaving 9 bases between them. The CDR3 has 12 amino acids. CDR1 SNHLY and CDR2 FYNNEI come from the germline V gene. The CDR3 DNA follows: TGTGCCAGCAGGGGGGGAGGAGAGACCCAGTACTTC. It specifies CASRGGGETQYF.

V and J are TRBV27 and TRBJ2-1; 12 nucleotides match TRBD2. The CDR3 spans 15 residues. CDR1 and CDR2 from the germline V gene are MNHEY and SMNVEV (reference sequence). J gave up 5 bases and V 6 bases, and 5 bases lay outside the gene matches. The CDR3 is CASSVLAGGDNEQFF. The CDR3 coding sequence is TGTGCCAGCAGCGTACTAGCGGGAGGAGACAATGAGCAGTTCTTC.

The V and J genes are TRBV28 and TRBJ2-2; no clear D. Trimming left V 3 bases short and J 6 bases short, with 5 bases between. Germline CDR1 and CDR2: MDHEN and SYDVKM. The CDR3 covers 12 residues. For the CDR3, the DNA is TGTGCCAGCAGTTTCTTTCCCGGGGAGCTGTTTTTT. Protein sequence: CASSFFPGELFF.

The genes are TRBV5-1 and TRBJ1-1; D is unresolved. This CDR3 spans 15 amino acids. The germline V and J ends were trimmed by 0 bases and 0 bases, with 9 bases remaining between them. CDR1 and CDR2 (germline): SGHRS, YFSETQ. DNA for the CDR3: TGCGCCAGCAGCTTGGCCGGGGATTTGAACACTGAAGCTTTCTTT. Its protein is CASSLAGDLNTEAFF.